Given below is one T cell receptor beta chain in context. The PCR used 60 Vbeta and 13 Jbeta primers. Some clones are missing from TCRdb's copy, which holds only in-frame ones; the method was immunoSEQ multiplex PCR. The sample lists approximately 140,000 clones; approximately 71% were seen once. These data belong to a study of cytomegalovirus exposure and HLA in healthy donors. The germline V gene has CDR1 SQVTM and CDR2 ANQGSEA. This CDR3 is built from 13 residues. V was cut by 5 bases and J by 0 bases, with 10 bases left in between. Material: PBMCs. The J gene is TRBJ1-1, the V gene TRBV29-1; D perhaps matches TRBD1 (6 bases). The source of this sequence is a woman between 45 and 60 years old in good health and CMV-seronegative. The CDR3 DNA is TGCAGCGTTAGGGGGGGAATGAACACTGAAGCTTTCTTT. Translating gives CSVRGGMNTEAFF.